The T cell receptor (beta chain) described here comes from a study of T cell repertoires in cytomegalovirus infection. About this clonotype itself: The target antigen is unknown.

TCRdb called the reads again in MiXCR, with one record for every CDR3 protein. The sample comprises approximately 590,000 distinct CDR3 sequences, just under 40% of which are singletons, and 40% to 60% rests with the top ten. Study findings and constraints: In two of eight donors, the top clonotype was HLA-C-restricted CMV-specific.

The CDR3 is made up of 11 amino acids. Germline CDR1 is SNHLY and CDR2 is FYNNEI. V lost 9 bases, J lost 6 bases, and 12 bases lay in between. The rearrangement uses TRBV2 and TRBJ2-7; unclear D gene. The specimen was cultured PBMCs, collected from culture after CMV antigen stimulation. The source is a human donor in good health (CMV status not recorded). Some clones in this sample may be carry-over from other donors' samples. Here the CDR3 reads CASLRGREQYF. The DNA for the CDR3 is TGTGCCAGTCTCCGAGGACGCGAGCAGTACTTC.